This T cell receptor (beta chain) stems from a study of shared clonotypes between healthy human individuals. Several immunoSEQ 96-well plates shared each subset's DNA, each plate a replicate. The DNA input per sorted-subset replicate PCR was roughly 210 ng, corresponding to some 33,000 T cell genomes. In the original analysis: For the immunoSEQ data, sequences were junction-only without quality scores, so filtering differed. The data were produced by immunoSEQ multiplex PCR, yet TCRdb's version contains in-frame clones alone and is incomplete. The V and J calls and clone size are taken from that table; D and trimming were inferred from the DNA. The sample consists of 1.5 million to 2.5 million clones, about 95% of them appearing once. The naive CD8 population came from CD45RO-negative cells selected for CCR7, without terminally differentiated effector memory CD45RA+ cells. This CDR3 region has 14 residues. Germline V gives CDR1 SGHAT, CDR2 FQNNGV. Trimming removed 0 bases at V and 3 bases at J, with 9 bases between.

This rearrangement joins TRBV11-2 to TRBJ2-7; unclear D gene. This sequence was found in a man between 18 and 35 years old in good health. The material sequenced was naive CD8+ T cells sorted from blood. This chain's CDR3 is CASSLEGDYYEQYF. The CDR3 DNA follows: TGTGCCAGCAGCTTAGAAGGAGATTACTACGAGCAGTACTTC.